What follows are 21 T cell receptor beta chains derived from one specimen sequenced in a study of cytomegalovirus exposure and HLA in healthy donors. Use of 60 Vbeta and 13 Jbeta primers characterized the PCR. Data came from immunoSEQ multiplex PCR; TCRdb stores just in-frame clones and leaves some out. The sample includes about 180,000 clones, about four fifths of them seen just once. Sequencing was done on a sample of PBMCs. The receptors derive from a boy younger than 10 in good health and CMV-seronegative.

This rearrangement joins TRBV7-8 to TRBJ1-4; 7 nucleotides line up with TRBD1. Germline loops: CDR1 SGHVS, CDR2 FQNEAQ. The CDR3 extends over 13 amino acids. Losses at the gene ends were 3 bases for V and 7 bases for J; bases not matched to a gene: 2. For the CDR3, the DNA is TGTGCCAGCAGCTTCCAGGGGGGTGAAAAACTGTTTTTT. It encodes CASSFQGGEKLFF.

This clone was seen only a few times. The chain couples TRBV2 to TRBJ1-4, with D possibly being TRBD1 (6 bases). Germline V CDR1 and CDR2: SNHLY, FYNNEI. This CDR3 has 15 amino acids. V lost 7 bases and J 3 bases, leaving 15 bases between the germline ends. In DNA, the CDR3 is TGTGCCAGCAAGCAGGACAGCGGTTCTAATGAAAAACTGTTTTTT. This gives the protein CASKQDSGSNEKLFF.

CDR3 region: CASSGRGTTVQETQYF. CDR3 sequence (DNA): TGTGCCAGCAGCGGACGAGGGACAACAGTCCAAGAGACCCAGTACTTC. The chain couples TRBV7-2 to TRBJ2-5; possible D gene TRBD1, 6 bases. CDR1 and CDR2 (germline): SGHTA, FQGNSA. The CDR3 has 16 residues. V was shortened by 5 bases and J by 1 base, with 17 bases between the two germline ends.

The table lists this clone with a few counts. This sequence joins TRBV6-1 and TRBJ1-1; possibly TRBD1 for D (5 bases). The germline gives CDR1 MNHNS, CDR2 SASEGT. The CDR3 consists of 15 residues. V dropped 2 bases and J dropped 2 bases, with 12 bases sitting between them. The CDR3 nucleotides read TGTGCCAGCAGTGAATACCAGGGCGATAACACTGAAGCTTTCTTT. This codes for CASSEYQGDNTEAFF.

The J gene is TRBJ1-2, the V gene TRBV12-5, with 7 bases lining up with TRBD1. Germline V lookup: CDR1 LGHNT, CDR2 FRNRAP. The CDR3 spans 14 residues. V lost 0 bases, J lost 8 bases, and 6 bases stayed unmatched. CDR3 amino acids: CASGLVLRGQGYTF. DNA of the CDR3: TGTGCTAGTGGTTTGGTATTAAGGGGGCAAGGCTACACCTTC.

The chain carries TRBV6-1 and TRBJ2-5; perhaps TRBD1 as D (5 bases). The germline CDR1 and CDR2 sequences are MNHNS and SASEGT. Trimming removed 2 bases from V and 1 base from J, with 11 bases in between. The CDR3 has 15 residues. CDR3 sequence reads: CASSEIWGSQETQYF. CDR3 nucleotides: TGTGCCAGCAGTGAAATATGGGGCAGCCAAGAGACCCAGTACTTC.

V is TRBV5-5 and J is TRBJ2-7, with TRBD2 matching over 12 bases. The CDR3 loop spans 17 amino acids. V was clipped by 6 bases and J by 4 bases; unmatched bases: 14. The germline gives CDR1 SGHKS, CDR2 YYEKEE (reference sequence). CDR3 coding DNA: TGTGCCAGCACCCTTCTTATGGAGGGACTAGCGGGTTACGAGCAGTACTTC. It encodes CASTLLMEGLAGYEQYF.

The chain couples TRBV6-1 to TRBJ2-5; 8 bases map to TRBD1. Matching the DNA end better, TRBJ2-7 makes the J call doubtful. The CDR3 has 14 residues. Germline assignment: CDR1 MNHNS and CDR2 SASEGT. Here the CDR3 DNA reads TGTGCCAGCAGTGTGCAGGGGGCGGGCTACGAGCAGTACTTC. It codes for CASSVQGAGYEQYF.

This clone was counted a single time. J is TRBJ1-2 and V is TRBV9; a possible D gene is TRBD1 (6 bases). Trimming pared 0 bases from V and 2 bases from J, leaving 11 bases between. The CDR3 runs 15 residues. Germline V CDR1 and CDR2: SGDLS, YYNGEE. In DNA form, the CDR3 reads TGTGCCAGCAGCGTAGGGGGGGGCTGGAACTATGGCTACACCTTC. The encoded protein is CASSVGGGWNYGYTF.

The chain employs TRBV21-1 and TRBJ2-3; the table assigns TRBD2, which was not confirmed against the DNA. TRBV21-1 is a pseudogene locus. The CDR3 is 18 amino acids. The CDR3 region is CASSKIKKSGRRTDTQYF. The DNA for the CDR3 is TGTGCCAGCAGCAAAATCAAAAAGAGCGGGAGGCGCACAGATACGCAGTATTTT.

The chain joins TRBV7-6 to TRBJ2-6; 10 bases map to TRBD2. This CDR3 comprises 20 residues. V dropped 1 base and J dropped 1; count of bases not matched to a gene: 10. The V gene's germline CDR1 is SGHVS and CDR2 FNYEAQ. The CDR3 DNA sequence: TGTGCCAGCAGCTTAGATCGGAATAGCGGGAGGTGGTCTGGGGCCAACGTCCTGACTTTC. It yields the protein CASSLDRNSGRWSGANVLTF.

J is TRBJ1-1 and V is TRBV19, with D uncertain. The V and J ends lost 8 bases and 0 bases respectively, with 7 bases between them. Germline values: CDR1 LNHDA, CDR2 SQIVND (reference sequence). The CDR3 length is 12 residues. The CDR3 DNA reads as TGTGCCAGTTCTTACATGAACACTGAAGCTTTCTTT. It is translated as CASSYMNTEAFF.

This clone appeared once. The J gene is TRBJ2-2, the V gene TRBV5-5; 9 bases are a match to TRBD1. V gave up 3 bases and J gave up 10 bases; unmatched junction bases: 7. The CDR3 contains 14 residues. In germline, CDR1 is SGHKS, CDR2 YYEKEE (reference sequence). The CDR3 region is CASSYYTGGSELFF. The CDR3 bases are TGTGCCAGCAGCTATTACACAGGGGGCTCGGAGCTGTTTTTT.

The V call is TRBV4-1, the J call TRBJ2-1; 10 bases map to TRBD2. Germline CDR1 MGHRA, CDR2 YSYEKL. This CDR3 contains 16 residues. Trimming at V came to 3 bases and at J to 3 bases, leaving 5 bases not matched to a gene. In nucleotides, the CDR3 is TGCGCCAGCAGCCACCCTCTAGCGGGAGTCTACAATGAGCAGTTCTTC. Translating gives CASSHPLAGVYNEQFF.

This chain links TRBV7-9 with TRBJ1-1, with a possible D match to TRBD1 (5 bases). V lost 8 bases and J 10 bases, leaving 23 bases between the germline ends. Germline V gives CDR1 SEHNR, CDR2 FQNEAQ (reference sequence). The CDR3 has 14 amino acids. CDR3 loop: CASGGVALAGRAFF. The CDR3 coding sequence is TGTGCCAGCGGAGGGGTGGCACTGGCGGGCCGAGCTTTCTTT.

This clone has just one count. CDR3 in amino acids: CASSLGSRLAGYEQYF. The DNA for the CDR3 is TGTGCCAGCAGCTTAGGCAGCCGGCTAGCGGGGTACGAGCAGTACTTC. This chain connects TRBV13 to TRBJ2-7; 9 nucleotides line up with TRBD2. Germline CDR1 reads PRHDT; CDR2 reads FYEKMQ (reference sequence). The CDR3 has 16 residues. The junction had 7 bases not matched to a gene; V was cut back by 0 bases and J by 4 bases.

This clone was counted once. The chain joins TRBV9 to TRBJ2-2, with TRBD2 matching 7 bases. CDR3 length: 16 amino acids. Unmatched junction bases numbered 7, after V lost 0 bases and J lost 5 bases. Germline V lookup: CDR1 SGDLS, CDR2 YYNGEE. In DNA form, the CDR3 reads TGTGCCAGCAGCGTAGCGGACGGGAGGAAGACCGGGGAGCTGTTTTTT. It codes for CASSVADGRKTGELFF.

The chain has TRBV19 and TRBJ2-1; maybe TRBD2 (6 bases). This CDR3 spans 13 amino acids. V dropped 7 bases and J dropped 0 bases, with 7 bases sitting between them. Germline CDR1 and CDR2: LNHDA and SQIVND (reference sequence). For the CDR3, the DNA is TGTGCCAGTACGGACTACTCCTACAATGAGCAGTTCTTC. It translates to CASTDYSYNEQFF. Based on the CDR3 plus reference TRBV19 and TRBJ2-1, the full variable domain is DGGITQSPKYLFRKEGQNVTLSCEQNLNHDAMYWYRQDPGQGLRLIYYSQIVNDFQKGDIAEGYSVSREKKESFPLTVTSAQKNPTAFYLCASTDYSYNEQFFGPGTRLTVL.

The chain links TRBV5-1 to TRBJ1-2; D is possibly TRBD1 (6 bases). The V gene lost 4 bases and the J gene lost 3 bases, with 16 bases spanning the gap. CDR1 SGHRS and CDR2 YFSETQ come from the germline V gene. CDR3 length equals 15 residues. In nucleotides, the CDR3 is TGCGCCAGCAGCCCGGGGGGGCAGACTGACTATGGCTACACCTTC. Translation gives CASSPGGQTDYGYTF.

This sequence joins TRBV10-3 and TRBJ2-3; 9 bases fit TRBD1. J lost 3 bases, V lost 11 bases, and 9 bases had no gene match. CDR3 length: 14 amino acids. The germline V gene has CDR1 ENHRY and CDR2 SYGVKD. CDR3 sequence (DNA): TGTGCCGCAACCCGGGACAGGGAGACAGATACGCAGTATTTT. Encoded protein: CAATRDRETDTQYF.

This clone has only a few counts. This sequence joins TRBV30 and TRBJ2-7; 10 positions agree with TRBD2. The germline V gene encodes CDR1 GTSNPN and CDR2 SVGIG (reference sequence). The CDR3 runs to 16 residues. The V segment lost 2 bases and the J segment 5 bases; nucleotides outside the gene matches: 12. The CDR3 region has the DNA TGTGCCTGGAGTCGAGAGCTAGCGGGAGCCGGCGACGAGCAGTACTTC. Translated, it gives CAWSRELAGAGDEQYF.